This record looks at one T cell receptor (beta chain) sequence and its context. Germline CDR1 MNHEY, CDR2 SMNVEV (reference sequence). The ends lost 2 bases at V and 2 bases at J; junction bases unmatched: 6. The CDR3 extends over 15 amino acids. These data originate in a study of blood T cell repertoires in COVID-19. Turning to the study itself: The United States, Italy and Spain provided the acute and convalescent COVID-19 samples.

As handled by the study authors: Estimated nucleated cell counts came from reference gene primer amplification. TCRdb's copy holds only in-frame clones and misses some; the assay was immunoSEQ multiplex PCR. The DNA gave D and trimming, while V, J and clone size come from that table. The sample carries a few hundred thousand clones, about 89% recorded once. The receptor's source is a woman between 40 and 55 years old who had been exposed to COVID-19. The V and J genes are TRBV27 and TRBJ2-7, with 7 bases identical to TRBD2. What was sequenced was PBMCs or T cells enriched from blood (not recorded which). Written as DNA, the CDR3 is TGTGCCAGCAGTTTAGGGGGTGCGGGGGCCTACGAGCAGTACTTC. Its protein product is CASSLGGAGAYEQYF.